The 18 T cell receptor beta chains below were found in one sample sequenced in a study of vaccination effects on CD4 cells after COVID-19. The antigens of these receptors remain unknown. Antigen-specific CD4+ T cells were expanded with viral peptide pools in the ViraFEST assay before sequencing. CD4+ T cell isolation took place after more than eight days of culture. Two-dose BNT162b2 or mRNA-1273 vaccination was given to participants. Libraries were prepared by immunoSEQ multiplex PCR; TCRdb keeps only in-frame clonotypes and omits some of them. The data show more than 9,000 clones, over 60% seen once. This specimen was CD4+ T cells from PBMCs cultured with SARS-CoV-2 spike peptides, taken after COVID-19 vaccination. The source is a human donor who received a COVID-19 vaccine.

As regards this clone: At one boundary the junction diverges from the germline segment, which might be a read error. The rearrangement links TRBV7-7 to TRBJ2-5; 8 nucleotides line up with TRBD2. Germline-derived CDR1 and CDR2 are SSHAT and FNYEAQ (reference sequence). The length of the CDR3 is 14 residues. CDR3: CASSLGGGLETQYF. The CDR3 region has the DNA TGTGCTAGCAGCTTAGGCGGGGGGCTCGAGACCCAGTACTTC.

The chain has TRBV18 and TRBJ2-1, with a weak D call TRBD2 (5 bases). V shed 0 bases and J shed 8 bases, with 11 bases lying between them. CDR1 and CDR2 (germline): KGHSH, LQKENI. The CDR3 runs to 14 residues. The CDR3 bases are TGTGCCAGCTCACCACCGGACTCTTGGGATGAGCAGTTCTTC. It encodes CASSPPDSWDEQFF. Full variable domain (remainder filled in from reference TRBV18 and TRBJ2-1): NAGVMQNPRHLVRRRGQEARLRCSPMKGHSHVYWYRQLPEEGLKFMVYLQKENIIDESGMPKERFSAEFPKEGPSILRIQQVVRGDSAAYFCASSPPDSWDEQFFGPGTRLTVL.

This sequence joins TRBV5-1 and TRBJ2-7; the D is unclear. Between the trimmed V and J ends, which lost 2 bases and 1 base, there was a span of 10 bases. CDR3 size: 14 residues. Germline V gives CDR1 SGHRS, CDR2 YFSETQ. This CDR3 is CASSFGAGSYEQYF. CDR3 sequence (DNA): TGCGCCAGCAGCTTTGGCGCAGGATCCTACGAGCAGTACTTC.

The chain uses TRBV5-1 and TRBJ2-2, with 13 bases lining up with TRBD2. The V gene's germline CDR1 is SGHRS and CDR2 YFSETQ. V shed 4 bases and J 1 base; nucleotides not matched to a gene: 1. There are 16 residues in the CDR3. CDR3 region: CASSRLAGGNTGELFF. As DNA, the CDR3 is TGCGCCAGCAGCCGACTAGCGGGAGGGAACACCGGGGAGCTGTTTTTT.

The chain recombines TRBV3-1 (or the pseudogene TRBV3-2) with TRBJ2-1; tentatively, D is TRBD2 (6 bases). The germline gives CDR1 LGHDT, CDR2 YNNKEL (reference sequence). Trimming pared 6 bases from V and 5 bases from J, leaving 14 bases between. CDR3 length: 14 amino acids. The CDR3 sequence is CASRLYERDNEQFF. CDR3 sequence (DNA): TGTGCCAGCAGACTATATGAGCGGGACAATGAGCAGTTCTTC.

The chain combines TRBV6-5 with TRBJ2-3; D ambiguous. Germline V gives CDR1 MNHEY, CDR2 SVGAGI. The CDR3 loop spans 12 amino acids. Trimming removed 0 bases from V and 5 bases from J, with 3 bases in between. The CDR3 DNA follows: TGTGCCAGCAGTTACTCCGGAGATACGCAGTATTTT. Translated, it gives CASSYSGDTQYF.

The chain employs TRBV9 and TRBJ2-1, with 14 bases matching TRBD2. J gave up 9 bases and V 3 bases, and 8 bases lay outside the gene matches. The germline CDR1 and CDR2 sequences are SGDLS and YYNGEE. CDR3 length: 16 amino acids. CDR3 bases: TGTGCCAGCAGCGCGGGACTAGCGGGAGTCTGGGTTGAGCAGTTCTTC. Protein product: CASSAGLAGVWVEQFF.

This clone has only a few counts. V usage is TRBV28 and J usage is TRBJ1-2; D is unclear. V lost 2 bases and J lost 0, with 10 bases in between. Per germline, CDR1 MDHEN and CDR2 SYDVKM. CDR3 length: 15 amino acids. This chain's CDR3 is CASSLDRRANYGYTF. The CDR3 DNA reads TGTGCCAGCAGTTTAGACCGGAGAGCTAACTATGGCTACACCTTC.

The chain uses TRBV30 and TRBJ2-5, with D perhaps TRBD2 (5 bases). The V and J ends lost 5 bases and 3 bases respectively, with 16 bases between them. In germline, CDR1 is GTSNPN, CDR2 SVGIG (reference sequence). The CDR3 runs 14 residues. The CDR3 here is CAWEYRTGKETQYF. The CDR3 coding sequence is TGTGCCTGGGAGTATCGGACGGGGAAAGAGACCCAGTACTTC.

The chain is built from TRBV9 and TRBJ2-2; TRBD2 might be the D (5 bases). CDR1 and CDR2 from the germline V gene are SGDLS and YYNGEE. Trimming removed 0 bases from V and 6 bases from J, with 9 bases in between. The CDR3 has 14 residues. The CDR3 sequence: CASSVDSVAGELFF. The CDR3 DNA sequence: TGTGCCAGCAGCGTAGATAGCGTTGCCGGGGAGCTGTTTTTT. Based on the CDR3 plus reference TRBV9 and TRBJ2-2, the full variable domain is DSGVTQTPKHLITATGQRVTLRCSPRSGDLSVYWYQQSLDQGLQFLIQYYNGEERAKGNILERFSAQQFPDLHSELNLSSLELGDSALYFCASSVDSVAGELFFGEGSRLTVL.

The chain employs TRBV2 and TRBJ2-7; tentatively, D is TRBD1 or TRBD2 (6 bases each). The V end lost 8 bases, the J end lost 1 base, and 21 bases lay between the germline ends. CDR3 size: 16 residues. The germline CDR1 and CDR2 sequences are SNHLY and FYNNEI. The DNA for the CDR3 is TGTGCCAGCGGGGGCGCTAGCGTCTCAAAATCCTACGAGCAGTACTTC. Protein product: CASGGASVSKSYEQYF.

The CDR3: CASSPGQGAQGGLIQYF. In DNA form, the CDR3 reads TGTGCCAGCTCACCTGGACAGGGGGCGCAGGGTGGCCTTATCCAGTACTTC. The chain links TRBV18 to TRBJ2-7; TRBD1 aligns across 11 bases. V was pared by 3 bases and J by 10 bases, with 17 bases of the junction left unmatched. The CDR3 sequence is 17 residues long. CDR1 is KGHSH, CDR2 LQKENI, per germline.

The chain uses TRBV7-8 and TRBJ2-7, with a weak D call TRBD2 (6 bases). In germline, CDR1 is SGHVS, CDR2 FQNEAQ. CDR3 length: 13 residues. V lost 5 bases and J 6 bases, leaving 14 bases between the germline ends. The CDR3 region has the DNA TGTGCCAGCAGCCGTGGTCGGGGGTTCGAGCAGTACTTC. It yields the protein CASSRGRGFEQYF.

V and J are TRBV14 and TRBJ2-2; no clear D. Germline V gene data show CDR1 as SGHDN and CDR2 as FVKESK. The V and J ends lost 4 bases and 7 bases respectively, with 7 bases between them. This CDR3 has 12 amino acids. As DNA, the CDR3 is TGTGCCAGCAGCCGGAACGTCGGGGAGCTGTTTTTT. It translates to CASSRNVGELFF.

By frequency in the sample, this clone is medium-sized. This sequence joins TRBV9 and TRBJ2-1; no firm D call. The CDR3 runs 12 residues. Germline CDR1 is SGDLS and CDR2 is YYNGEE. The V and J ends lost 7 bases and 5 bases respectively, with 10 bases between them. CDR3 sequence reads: CASGPRHNEQFF. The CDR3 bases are TGTGCCAGCGGCCCCAGACACAATGAGCAGTTCTTC.

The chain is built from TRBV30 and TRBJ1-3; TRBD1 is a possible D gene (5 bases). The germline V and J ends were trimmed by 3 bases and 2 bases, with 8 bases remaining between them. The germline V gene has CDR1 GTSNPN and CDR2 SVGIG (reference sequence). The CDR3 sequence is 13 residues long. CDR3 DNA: TGTGCCTGGAGGGTAGGGGCTGGAAACACCATATATTTT. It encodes CAWRVGAGNTIYF.

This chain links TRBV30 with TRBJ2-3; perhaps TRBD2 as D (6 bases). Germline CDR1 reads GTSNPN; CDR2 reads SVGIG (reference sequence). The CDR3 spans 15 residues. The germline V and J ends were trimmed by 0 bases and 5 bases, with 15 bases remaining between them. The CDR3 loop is CAWSVGAGSGDTQYF. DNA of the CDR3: TGTGCCTGGAGTGTAGGGGCAGGTAGCGGAGATACGCAGTATTTT.

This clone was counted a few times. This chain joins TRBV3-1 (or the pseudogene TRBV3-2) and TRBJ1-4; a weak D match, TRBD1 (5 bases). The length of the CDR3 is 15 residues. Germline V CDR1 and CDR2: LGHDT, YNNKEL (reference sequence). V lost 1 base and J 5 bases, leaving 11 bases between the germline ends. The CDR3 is CASSQAGALNEKLFF. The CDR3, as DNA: TGTGCCAGCAGCCAAGCCGGGGCCCTAAATGAAAAACTGTTTTTT.